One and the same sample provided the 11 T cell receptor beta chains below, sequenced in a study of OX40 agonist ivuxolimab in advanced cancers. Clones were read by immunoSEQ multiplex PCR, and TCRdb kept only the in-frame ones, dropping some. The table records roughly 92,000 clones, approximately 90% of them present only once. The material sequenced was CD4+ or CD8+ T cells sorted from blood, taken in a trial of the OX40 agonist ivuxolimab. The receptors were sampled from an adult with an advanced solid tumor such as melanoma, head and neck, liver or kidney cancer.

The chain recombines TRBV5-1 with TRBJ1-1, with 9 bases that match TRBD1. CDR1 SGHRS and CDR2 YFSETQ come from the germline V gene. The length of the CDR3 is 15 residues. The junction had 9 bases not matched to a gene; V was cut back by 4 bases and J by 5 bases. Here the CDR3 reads CASSLRTGAETEAFF. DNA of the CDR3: TGCGCCAGCAGCCTTCGGACAGGGGCGGAAACTGAAGCTTTCTTT.

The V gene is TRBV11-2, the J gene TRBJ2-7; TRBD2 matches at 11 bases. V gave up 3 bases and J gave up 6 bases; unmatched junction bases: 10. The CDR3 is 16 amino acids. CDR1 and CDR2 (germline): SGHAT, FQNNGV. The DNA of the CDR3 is TGTGCCAGCAGCTTCGGGACTAGCGGATGGGGGGGCGAGCAGTACTTC. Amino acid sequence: CASSFGTSGWGGEQYF.

CDR3 nucleotide sequence: TGTGCCAGTAGTATAGATAGACTAGCGGGAGCTGATACGCAGTATTTT. Its protein product is CASSIDRLAGADTQYF. The chain is built from TRBV19 and TRBJ2-3; 12 bases match TRBD2. The length of the CDR3 is 16 residues. Germline assignment: CDR1 LNHDA and CDR2 SQIVND (reference sequence). V shed 0 bases, J shed 6 bases, and the junction held 4 bases outside the gene matches.

CDR3 amino acids: CASSSGLAGASSYNEQFF. In nucleotides, the CDR3 is TGTGCCAGCAGCTCGGGACTAGCGGGGGCAAGCTCCTACAATGAGCAGTTCTTC. The V gene is TRBV5-4, the J gene TRBJ2-1; 14 bases agree with TRBD2. The CDR3 spans 18 residues. Germline lookup yields CDR1 SGHNT and CDR2 YYREEE (reference sequence). V trimming: 3 bases; J trimming: 0 bases; junction bases outside the gene matches: 5.

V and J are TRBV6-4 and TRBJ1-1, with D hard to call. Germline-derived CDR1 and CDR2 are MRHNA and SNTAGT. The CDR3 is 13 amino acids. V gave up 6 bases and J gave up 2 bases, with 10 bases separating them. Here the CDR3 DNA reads TGTGCCAGCAGGGGAAGTTTAAACACTGAAGCTTTCTTT. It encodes CASRGSLNTEAFF.

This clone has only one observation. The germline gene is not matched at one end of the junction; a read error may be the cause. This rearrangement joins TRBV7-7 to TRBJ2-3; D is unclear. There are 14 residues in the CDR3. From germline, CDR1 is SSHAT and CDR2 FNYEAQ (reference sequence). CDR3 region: CASSPVVASDTQYF. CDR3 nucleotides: TGTGCTAGCAGTCCAGTAGTAGCCTCAGATACGCAGTATTTT. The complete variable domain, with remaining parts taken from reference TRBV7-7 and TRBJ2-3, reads GAGVSQSPRYKVTKRGQDVTLRCDPISSHATLYWYQQALGQGPEFLTYFNYEAQPDKSGLPSDRFSAERPEGSISTLTIQRTEQRDSAMYRCASSPVVASDTQYFGPGTRLTVL.

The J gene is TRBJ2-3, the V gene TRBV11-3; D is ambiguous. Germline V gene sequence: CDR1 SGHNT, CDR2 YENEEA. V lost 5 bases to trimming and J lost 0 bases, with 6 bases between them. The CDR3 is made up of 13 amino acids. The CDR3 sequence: CASSHTSTDTQYF. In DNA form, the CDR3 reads TGTGCCAGCAGCCACACTAGCACAGATACGCAGTATTTT.

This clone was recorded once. The CDR3 region has the DNA TGTGCCAGCAGCTTGGGAAGACAGGGGAGCTCCTACAATGAGCAGTTCTTC. It translates to CASSLGRQGSSYNEQFF. The chain couples TRBV5-6 to TRBJ2-1, with 8 bases fitting TRBD1. Germline V gene data show CDR1 as SGHDT and CDR2 as YYEEEE. Trimming took 0 bases from V and 0 from J; bases not matched to a gene: 5. The CDR3 has 17 amino acids.

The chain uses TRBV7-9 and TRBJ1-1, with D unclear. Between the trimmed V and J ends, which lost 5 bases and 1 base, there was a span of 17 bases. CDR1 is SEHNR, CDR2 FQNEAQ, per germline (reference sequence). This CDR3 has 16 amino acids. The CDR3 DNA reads TGTGCCAGCAGCGCCCCGACCATGGTCAGGAACACTGAAGCTTTCTTT. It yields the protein CASSAPTMVRNTEAFF.

The CDR3 region has the DNA TGCAGCGTTGAAGTGGATGTGGCGGACGAGCAGTACTTC. Encoded protein: CSVEVDVADEQYF. V is TRBV29-1 and J is TRBJ2-7; D uncertain. The length of the CDR3 is 13 residues. V gave up 1 base and J gave up 5 bases, with 12 bases separating them. Germline assignment: CDR1 SQVTM and CDR2 ANQGSEA.

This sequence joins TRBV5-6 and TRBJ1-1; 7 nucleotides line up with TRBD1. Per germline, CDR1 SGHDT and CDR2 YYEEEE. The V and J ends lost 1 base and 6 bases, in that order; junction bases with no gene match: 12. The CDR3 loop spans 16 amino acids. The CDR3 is CASSLYGDSWLAEAFF. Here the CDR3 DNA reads TGTGCCAGCAGCTTGTATGGGGACAGCTGGTTGGCTGAAGCTTTCTTT. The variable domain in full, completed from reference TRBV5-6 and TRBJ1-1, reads DAGVTQSPTHLIKTRGQQVTLRCSPKSGHDTVSWYQQALGQGPQFIFQYYEEEERQRGNFPDRFSGHQFPNYSSELNVNALLLGDSALYLCASSLYGDSWLAEAFFGQGTRLTVV.